This T cell receptor (beta chain) was sequenced in a study of CD8 T cells in Susac syndrome. Study-level results: The study recognized that its TCR sequencing and HLA analysis covered a relatively small number of individuals.

An input of about 0.5 to 1 ug of RNA was subjected to reverse transcription using random hexamers. By means of immunoSEQ multiplex PCR, TCR beta CDR3 spanning 54 Vbeta and 13 Jbeta underwent amplification. In TCRdb, the immunoSEQ multiplex PCR reads were re-called with MiXCR into one record per CDR3 protein. The sample holds roughly 400,000 distinct CDR3 sequences; more than 80% are singletons and the top ten take roughly 0.1%. As to this clonotype: The antigen remains unidentified.

Isolation of CD8+ and CD4+ T cells was performed negatively, whereas enrichment of TEMRA cells was done by FACS. CDR3 size: 13 residues. From germline, CDR1 is MGHDK and CDR2 SYGVNS. Trimming pared 5 bases from V and 2 bases from J, leaving 10 bases between. The chain recombines TRBV25-1 with TRBJ2-7; D is ambiguous. The TCR was taken from a human donor with multiple sclerosis. The source material was CD8+ T cells from PBMCs. The CDR3 loop reads CASSHPFPYEQYF. The CDR3 nucleotides read TGTGCCAGCAGTCATCCGTTTCCCTACGAGCAGTACTTC.